This T cell receptor (beta chain) appears in the sequencing data of a study of blood T cells in healthy people across ages. CDR1 and CDR2 (germline): KGHDR, SFDVKD. This CDR3 contains 13 residues. Sample-barcoded 5' priming and a J-beta primer mix drove a second PCR of 7 to 11 cycles. Through a template-switch adaptor with 12 random nucleotides, each cDNA molecule received a tag. Every individual sample yielded 2.5 million or more paired-end reads (each containing CDR3). TCRdb fed the 5' RACE reads into MiXCR, producing one record per CDR3 protein. The sample contains hundreds of thousands of distinct CDR3 sequences, around 50% of which appear only once.

The sequence came from a man aged 35 to 55 in good health. What was sequenced was blood. The genes are TRBV24-1 and TRBJ2-1, with D uncertain. Matching the DNA end better, TRBJ2-7 makes the J call doubtful. The DNA of the CDR3 is TGTGCCACCAGTGATTTGCCGGGCAATGAGCAGTACTTC. It codes for CATSDLPGNEQYF.